This TCR beta chain emerged from a study of cytomegalovirus exposure and HLA in healthy donors. The CDR3 runs to 16 residues. The germline V gene has CDR1 LNHDA and CDR2 SQIVND (reference sequence). With V trimmed by 10 bases and J by 5 bases, 16 bases remained unmatched. Amplification used 60 Vbeta primers and 13 Jbeta primers. TCRdb's table, derived via immunoSEQ multiplex PCR, lists solely in-frame clones and lacks some. The data hold 200,000 to 300,000 clones, with 82% observed a single time. V and J are TRBV19 and TRBJ2-3, with TRBD2 matching 9 bases. Sample: PBMCs. This receptor was obtained from a woman aged 40-49 years in good health and CMV-seropositive. The CDR3 here is CATRGRVAGVGDTQYF. The CDR3 coding sequence is TGTGCCACCCGAGGAAGGGTAGCGGGGGTAGGAGATACGCAGTATTTT.